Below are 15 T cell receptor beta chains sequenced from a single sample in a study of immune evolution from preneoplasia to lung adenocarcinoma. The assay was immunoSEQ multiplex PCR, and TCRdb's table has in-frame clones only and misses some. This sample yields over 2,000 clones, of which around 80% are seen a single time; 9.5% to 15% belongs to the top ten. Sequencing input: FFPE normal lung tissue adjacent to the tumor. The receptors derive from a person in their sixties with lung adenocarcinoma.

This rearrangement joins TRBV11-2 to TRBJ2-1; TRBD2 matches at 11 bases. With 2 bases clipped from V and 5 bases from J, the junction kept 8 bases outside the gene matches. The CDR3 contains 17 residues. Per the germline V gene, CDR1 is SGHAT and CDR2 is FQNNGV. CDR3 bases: TGTGCCAGCAGCTTAAAGTACCCGGGACTAGCGGACAATGAGCAGTTCTTC. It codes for CASSLKYPGLADNEQFF.

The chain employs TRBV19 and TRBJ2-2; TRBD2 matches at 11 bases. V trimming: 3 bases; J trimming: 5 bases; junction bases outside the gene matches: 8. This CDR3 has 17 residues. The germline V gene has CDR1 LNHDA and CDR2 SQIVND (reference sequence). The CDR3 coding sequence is TGTGCCAGTAGTATCCCAGGGCTAGCGGGAGGTACCGGGGAGCTGTTTTTT. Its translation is CASSIPGLAGGTGELFF.

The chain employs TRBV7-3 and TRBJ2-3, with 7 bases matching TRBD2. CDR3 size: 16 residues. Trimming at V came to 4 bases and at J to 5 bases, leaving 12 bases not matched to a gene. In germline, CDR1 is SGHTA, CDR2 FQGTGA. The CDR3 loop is CASSSLPGGSQDTQYF. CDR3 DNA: TGTGCCAGCAGCTCCCTCCCTGGCGGGAGCCAAGATACGCAGTATTTT.

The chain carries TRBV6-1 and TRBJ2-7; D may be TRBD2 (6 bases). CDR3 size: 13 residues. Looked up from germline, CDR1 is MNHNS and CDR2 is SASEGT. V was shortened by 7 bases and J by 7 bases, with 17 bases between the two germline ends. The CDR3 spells CASKGTSSGEQYF. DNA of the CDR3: TGTGCCAGCAAAGGTACTAGCTCGGGGGAGCAGTACTTC.

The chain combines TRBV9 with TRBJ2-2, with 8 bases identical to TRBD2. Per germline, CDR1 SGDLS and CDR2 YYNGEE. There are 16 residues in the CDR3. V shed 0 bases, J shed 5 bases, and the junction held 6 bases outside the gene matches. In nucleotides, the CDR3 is TGTGCCAGCAGCGTAGTTGCGGGAGGAGGTACCGGGGAGCTGTTTTTT. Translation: CASSVVAGGGTGELFF. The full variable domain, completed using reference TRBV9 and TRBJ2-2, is DSGVTQTPKHLITATGQRVTLRCSPRSGDLSVYWYQQSLDQGLQFLIQYYNGEERAKGNILERFSAQQFPDLHSELNLSSLELGDSALYFCASSVVAGGGTGELFFGEGSRLTVL.

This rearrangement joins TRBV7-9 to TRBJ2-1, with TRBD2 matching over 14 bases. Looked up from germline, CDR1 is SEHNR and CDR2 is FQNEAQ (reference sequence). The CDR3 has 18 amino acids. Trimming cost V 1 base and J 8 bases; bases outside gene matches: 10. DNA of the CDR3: TGTGCCAGCAGCTTAGATCCCCGACTAGCGGGAGGGCTGGATGAGCAGTTCTTC. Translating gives CASSLDPRLAGGLDEQFF.

CDR3 protein: CASSYRAAKYNEQFF. Here the CDR3 DNA reads TGTGCCAGCAGTTACAGGGCGGCCAAATACAATGAGCAGTTCTTC. V and J are TRBV6-5 and TRBJ2-1; D not resolved. The CDR3 has 15 amino acids. CDR1 and CDR2 from the germline V gene are MNHEY and SVGAGI. Trimming removed 2 bases at V and 4 bases at J, with 12 bases between.

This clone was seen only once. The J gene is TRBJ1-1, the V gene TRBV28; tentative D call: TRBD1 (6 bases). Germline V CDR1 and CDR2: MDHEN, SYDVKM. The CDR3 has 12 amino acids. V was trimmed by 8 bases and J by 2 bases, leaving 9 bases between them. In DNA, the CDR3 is TGTGCCAGCCGGACAGTCAACACTGAAGCTTTCTTT. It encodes CASRTVNTEAFF.

CDR3 region: CASSPLGTGEGQETQYF. As DNA, the CDR3 is TGTGCCAGCAGCCCCTTGGGGACAGGGGAGGGACAAGAGACCCAGTACTTC. The chain joins TRBV28 to TRBJ2-5; 10 nucleotides match TRBD1. This CDR3 contains 17 residues. CDR1 and CDR2 from the germline V gene are MDHEN and SYDVKM. V lost 6 bases and J lost 2; bases outside the gene matches: 12.

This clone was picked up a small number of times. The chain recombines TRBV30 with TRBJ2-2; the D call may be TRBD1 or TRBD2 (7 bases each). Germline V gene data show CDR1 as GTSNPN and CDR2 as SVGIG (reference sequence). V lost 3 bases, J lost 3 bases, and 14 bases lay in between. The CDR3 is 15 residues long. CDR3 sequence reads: CAWRGGQGDTGELFF. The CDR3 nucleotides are TGTGCCTGGAGGGGGGGGCAGGGGGACACCGGGGAGCTGTTTTTT.

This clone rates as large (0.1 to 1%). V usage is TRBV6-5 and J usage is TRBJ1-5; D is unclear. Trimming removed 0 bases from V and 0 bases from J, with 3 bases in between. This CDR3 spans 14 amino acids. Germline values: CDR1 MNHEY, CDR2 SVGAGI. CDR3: CASSYSGSNQPQHF. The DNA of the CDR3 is TGTGCCAGCAGTTACTCAGGTAGCAATCAGCCCCAGCATTTT.

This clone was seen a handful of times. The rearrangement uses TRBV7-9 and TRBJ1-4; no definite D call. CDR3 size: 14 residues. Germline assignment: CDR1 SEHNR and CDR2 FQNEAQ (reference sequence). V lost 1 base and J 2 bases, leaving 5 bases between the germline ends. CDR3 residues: CASSLVQTNEKLFF. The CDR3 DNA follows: TGTGCCAGCAGCTTAGTGCAGACTAATGAAAAACTGTTTTTT.

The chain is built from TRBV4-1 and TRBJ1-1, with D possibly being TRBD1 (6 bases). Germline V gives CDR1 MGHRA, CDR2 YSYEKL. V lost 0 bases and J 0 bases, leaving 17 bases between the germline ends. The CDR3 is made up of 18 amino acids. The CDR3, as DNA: TGCGCCAGCAGCCAAGATCCGAGGGGGTGGCCGATGAACACTGAAGCTTTCTTT. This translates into CASSQDPRGWPMNTEAFF.

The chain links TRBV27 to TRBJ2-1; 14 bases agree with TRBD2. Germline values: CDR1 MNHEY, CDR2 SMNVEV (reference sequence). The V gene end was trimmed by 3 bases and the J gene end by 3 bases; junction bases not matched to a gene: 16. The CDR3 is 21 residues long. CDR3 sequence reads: CASSLYPERLAGGPNYNEQFF. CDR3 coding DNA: TGTGCCAGCAGTTTGTATCCCGAGCGACTAGCGGGAGGGCCGAACTACAATGAGCAGTTCTTC.

CDR3 DNA: TGTGCCAGCAGCCCCTCGGCCCGGAGAGGGGAGCTGTTTTTT. This translates into CASSPSARRGELFF. The chain links TRBV2 to TRBJ2-2; the D is unclear. Trimming pared 6 bases from V and 8 bases from J, leaving 16 bases between. The CDR3 is made up of 14 amino acids. Germline CDR1 reads SNHLY; CDR2 reads FYNNEI.